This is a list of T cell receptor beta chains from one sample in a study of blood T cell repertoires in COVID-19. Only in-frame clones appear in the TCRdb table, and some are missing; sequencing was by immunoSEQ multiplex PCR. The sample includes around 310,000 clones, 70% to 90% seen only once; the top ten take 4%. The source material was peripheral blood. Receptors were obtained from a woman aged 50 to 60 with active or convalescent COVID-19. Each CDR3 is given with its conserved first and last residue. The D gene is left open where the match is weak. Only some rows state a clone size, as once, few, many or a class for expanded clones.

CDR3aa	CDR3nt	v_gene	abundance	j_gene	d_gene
CASSFTGTSGTGRTTGELFF	TGTGCCAGCAGCTTCACCGGGACTAGCGGGACGGGCCGAACCACCGGGGAGCTGTTTTTT	TRBV7-6	NA	TRBJ2-2	TRBD2
CASSVLPGQGATEAFF	TGTGCCAGCAGCGTTCTTCCTGGACAGGGTGCCACTGAAGCTTTCTTT	TRBV9	NA	TRBJ1-1	TRBD1
CASSTNRAGTGETQYF	TGTGCCAGCTCAACAAACAGAGCCGGGACAGGAGAGACCCAGTACTTC	TRBV18	once	TRBJ2-5	TRBD1
CASSQDGGSPLHF	TGTGCCAGCAGTCAAGACGGAGGGTCACCCCTCCACTTT	TRBV12-3/TRBV12-4	once	TRBJ1-6	NA
CASSPRGTGELFF	TGTGCCAGCAGTCCTCGCGGGACCGGGGAGCTGTTTTTT	TRBV14	once	TRBJ2-2	NA
CASSLLSPLGYTF	TGTGCCAGCAGCTTGTTGTCTCCGTTAGGCTACACCTTC	TRBV5-5	NA	TRBJ1-2	NA
CASSSTSGSYNEQFF	TGTGCCAGCAGCTCGACTAGCGGCTCCTACAATGAGCAGTTCTTC	TRBV14	NA	TRBJ2-1	TRBD2
CASSLGPGTGGEQYF	TGTGCCAGCAGCTTAGGACCCGGGACAGGGGGCGAGCAGTACTTC	TRBV7-6	NA	TRBJ2-7	TRBD1
CAISEWGQANTGELFF	TGTGCCATCAGTGAATGGGGACAGGCGAACACCGGGGAGCTGTTTTTT	TRBV10-3	NA	TRBJ2-2	TRBD1
CASSFPGQGSGNTIYF	TGTGCCAGCAGTTTTCCTGGCCAGGGCTCTGGAAACACCATATATTTT	TRBV28	NA	TRBJ1-3	NA
CASSEPAGAGEQFF	TGTGCCAGCAGTGAACCGGCAGGGGCGGGCGAGCAGTTCTTC	TRBV2	NA	TRBJ2-1	NA
CASSAGPISTDTQYF	TGTGCCAGTTCGGCAGGTCCCATTAGCACAGATACGCAGTATTTT	TRBV19	NA	TRBJ2-3	NA
CASSKKGQRNYGYTF	TGTGCCAGCAGCAAAAAGGGACAGCGTAACTATGGCTACACCTTC	TRBV7-2	NA	TRBJ1-2	TRBD1
CASSLGSGQGKYF	TGTGCCAGCAGCTTAGGGTCGGGTCAGGGAAAGTATTTT	TRBV7-9	NA	TRBJ2-3	NA
CASSWATGNTGELFF	TGCGCCAGCAGCTGGGCAACAGGAAACACCGGGGAGCTGTTTTTT	TRBV5-1	NA	TRBJ2-2	NA